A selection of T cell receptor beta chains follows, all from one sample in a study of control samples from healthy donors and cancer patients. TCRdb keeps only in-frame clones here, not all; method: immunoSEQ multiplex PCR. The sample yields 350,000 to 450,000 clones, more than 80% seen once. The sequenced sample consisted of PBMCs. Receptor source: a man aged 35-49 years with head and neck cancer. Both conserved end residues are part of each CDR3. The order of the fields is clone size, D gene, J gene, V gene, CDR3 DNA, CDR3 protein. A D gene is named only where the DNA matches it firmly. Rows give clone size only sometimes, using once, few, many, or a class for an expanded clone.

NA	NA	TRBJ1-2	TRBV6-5	TGTGCCAGCAGGGCGGAGGGTGGCTACACCTTC	CASRAEGGYTF
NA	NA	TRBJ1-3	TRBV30	TGTGCCTGGAGTACCACAGGGACCTCTGGAAACACCATATATTTT	CAWSTTGTSGNTIYF
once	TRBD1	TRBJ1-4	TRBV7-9	TGTGCCAGCAGCCCGGGGGACAGATCAACTAATGAAAAACTGTTTTTT	CASSPGDRSTNEKLFF
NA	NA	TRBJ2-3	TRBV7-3	TGTGCCAGCAGCTTCAGTGGCCGTCGAGGCACAGATACGCAGTATTTT	CASSFSGRRGTDTQYF
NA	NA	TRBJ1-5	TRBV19	TGTGCCAGTAGGCCCCCCGGGGGGCGAGGACAGCCCCAGCATTTT	CASRPPGGRGQPQHF
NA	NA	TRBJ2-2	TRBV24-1	TGTGCCACCAGAGCCGCCGGGGGAGAAACCGGGGAGCTGTTTTTT	CATRAAGGETGELFF
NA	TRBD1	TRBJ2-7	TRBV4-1	TGCGCCAGCAGCCAAGATTTGCTGGGACAGGGGGCAAGGGAGCAGTACTTC	CASSQDLLGQGAREQYF
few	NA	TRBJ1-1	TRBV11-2	TGTGCCAGCAGCTTACGATTTGGGCTCGTGAACACTGAAGCTTTCTTT	CASSLRFGLVNTEAFF
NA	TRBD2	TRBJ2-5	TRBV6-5	TGTGCCAGCAAGATGAGCGGGGAGCAAGAGACCCAGTACTTC	CASKMSGEQETQYF
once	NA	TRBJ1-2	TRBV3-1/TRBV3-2	TGTGCCAGCAGCCAAGCCTCCAGGTTGCATGGCTACACCTTC	CASSQASRLHGYTF
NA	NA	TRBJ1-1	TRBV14	TGTGCCAGCAGCCAGGGACGGAACACTGAAGCTTTCTTT	CASSQGRNTEAFF
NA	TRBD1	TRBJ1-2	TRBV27	TGTGCCAGCAGTTTTTGGGACAGGGCGGGCTACACCTTC	CASSFWDRAGYTF